This T cell receptor beta chain appears in the sequencing data of a study of beta chain features in type 1 diabetes. The table lists this clone with a few counts. Germline CDR1 and CDR2: SQVTM and ANQGSEA. The CDR3 runs to 11 residues. Trimming shortened V by 7 bases and J by 3 bases, and 9 bases separated the two germline ends. As every portion of the isolated RNA was reverse transcribed, the sequencing read expressed TCRB transcripts. Some clones are missing from TCRdb's copy, which holds only in-frame ones; the method was immunoSEQ multiplex PCR. Found here are around 290,000 clones, around 7.3% of them singletons; the top ten hold roughly 1%.

The sequence derives from a woman aged 18-29 years in good health. The J gene is TRBJ1-1, the V gene TRBV29-1; D not resolved. Input material: central memory CD4+ T cells from blood. The CDR3 here is CSGSLDTEAFF. CDR3 sequence (DNA): TGCAGCGGGAGTTTAGACACTGAAGCTTTCTTT.